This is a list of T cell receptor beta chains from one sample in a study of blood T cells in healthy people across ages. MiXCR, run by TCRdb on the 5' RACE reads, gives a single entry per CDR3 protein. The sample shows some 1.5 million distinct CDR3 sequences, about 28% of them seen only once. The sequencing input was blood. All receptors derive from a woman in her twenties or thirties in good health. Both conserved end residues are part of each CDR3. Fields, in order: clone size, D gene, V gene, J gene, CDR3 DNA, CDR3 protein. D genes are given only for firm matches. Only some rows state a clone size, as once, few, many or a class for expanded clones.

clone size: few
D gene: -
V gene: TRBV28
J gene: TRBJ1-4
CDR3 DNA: TGTGCCAGCAGTCCCAGGACCCTGGCAAAACTGTTTTTT
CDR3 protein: CASSPRTLAKLFF

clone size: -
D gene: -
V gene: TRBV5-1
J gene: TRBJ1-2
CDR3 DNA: TGCGCCAGCAGCTTGGAGGCAGGGGAAGGTCGAGGCTACACCTTC
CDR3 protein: CASSLEAGEGRGYTF

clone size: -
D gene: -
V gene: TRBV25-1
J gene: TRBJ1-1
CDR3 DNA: TGTGCCAGCAGAGGACAAACGACTGAAGCTTTCTTT
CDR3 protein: CASRGQTTEAFF

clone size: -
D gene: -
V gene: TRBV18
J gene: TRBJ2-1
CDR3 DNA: TGTGCCAGCTCACTAGGTCGGGTCCCGGATAAGCAGTTCTTC
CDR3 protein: CASSLGRVPDKQFF

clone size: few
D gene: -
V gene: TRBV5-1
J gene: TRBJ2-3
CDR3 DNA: TGCGCCAGCAGCTTGGGACAGTTCGGCACAGATACGCAGTATTTT
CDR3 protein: CASSLGQFGTDTQYF

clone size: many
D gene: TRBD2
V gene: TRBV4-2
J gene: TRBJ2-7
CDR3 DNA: TGTGCCAGCAGCCAAGTTTCTAGCGGGGGGGCCTACGAGCAGTACTTC
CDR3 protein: CASSQVSSGGAYEQYF

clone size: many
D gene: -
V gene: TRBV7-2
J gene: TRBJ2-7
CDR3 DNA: TGTGCCAGCAGGCTGACGTTGAGTCAGGGCGAGCAGTACTTC
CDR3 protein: CASRLTLSQGEQYF

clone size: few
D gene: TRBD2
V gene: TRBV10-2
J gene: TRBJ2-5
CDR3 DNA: TGCGCCAGCAGTGAGTTCGGGAGGGCCTACAATGAGCAGTACTTC
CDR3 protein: CASSEFGRAYNEQYF

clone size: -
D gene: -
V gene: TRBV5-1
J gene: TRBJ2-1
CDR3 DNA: TGCGCCAGCAGCGGAGAGAACTCCTACAATGAGCAGTTCTTC
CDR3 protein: CASSGENSYNEQFF

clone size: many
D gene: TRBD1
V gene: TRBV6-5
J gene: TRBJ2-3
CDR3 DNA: TGTGCCAGCAGCCCGGACAGGGCTCCCACAGATACGCAGTATTTT
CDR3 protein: CASSPDRAPTDTQYF

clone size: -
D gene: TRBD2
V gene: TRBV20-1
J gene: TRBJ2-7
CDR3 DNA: TGCAGTGCTAGTCCACAGACTAGCGGGGAGGGCGAGCAGTACTTC
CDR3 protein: CSASPQTSGEGEQYF

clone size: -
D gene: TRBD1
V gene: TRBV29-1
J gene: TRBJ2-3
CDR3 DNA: TGCAGCGCGACCCGGGACAGGGGGAAAGATACGCGGTATTTT
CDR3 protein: CSATRDRGKDTRYF

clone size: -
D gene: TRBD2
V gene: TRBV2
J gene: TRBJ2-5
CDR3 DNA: TGTGCCAGCTACCCTGAGCGGGGAGGGGAGCAGTACTTC
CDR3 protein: CASYPERGGEQYF

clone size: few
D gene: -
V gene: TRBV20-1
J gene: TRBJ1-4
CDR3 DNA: TGCAGTGCTAGAAGGGGGGGGCTTGCAACTAATGAAAAACTGTTTTTT
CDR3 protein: CSARRGGLATNEKLFF

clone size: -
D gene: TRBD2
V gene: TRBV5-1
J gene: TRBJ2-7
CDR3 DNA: TGCGCCAGCAGCTACGGACTAGCGGGGACGTTCAACAATGAGCAGTACTTC
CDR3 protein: CASSYGLAGTFNNEQYF

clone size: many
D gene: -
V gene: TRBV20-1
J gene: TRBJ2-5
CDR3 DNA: TGCAGTGCTTTTAGCGGTTACCAAGAGACCCAGTACTTC
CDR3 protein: CSAFSGYQETQYF

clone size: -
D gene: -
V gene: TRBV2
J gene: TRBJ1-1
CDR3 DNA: TGTGCCAGCAGTGAAAAGGGTGTATTTAAGACTGAAGCTTTCTTT
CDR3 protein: CASSEKGVFKTEAFF

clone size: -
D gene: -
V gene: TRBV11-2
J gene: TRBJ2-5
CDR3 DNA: TGTGCCAGCAGCTTAGATAACTCGACCCCCGGGACCCAGTACTTC
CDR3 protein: CASSLDNSTPGTQYF

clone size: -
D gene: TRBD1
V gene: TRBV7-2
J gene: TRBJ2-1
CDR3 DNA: TGTGCCAGCAGCTTACTACCGGGACAGGGCTACAATGAGCAGTTCTTC
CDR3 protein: CASSLLPGQGYNEQFF

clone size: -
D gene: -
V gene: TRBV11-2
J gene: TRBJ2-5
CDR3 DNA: TGTGCCAGCAGCTTAGAGGGGATTGGAGAGACCCAGTACTTC
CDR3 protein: CASSLEGIGETQYF

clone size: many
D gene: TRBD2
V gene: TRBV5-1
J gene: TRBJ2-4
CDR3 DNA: TGCGCCAGCAGCTTCTGGGGGGGCAAAAACATTCAGTACTTC
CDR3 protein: CASSFWGGKNIQYF

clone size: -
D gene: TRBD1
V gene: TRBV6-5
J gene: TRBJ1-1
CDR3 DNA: TGTGCCAGCAGTGGCCAGGACAGGGTGAAAGCTTTCTTT
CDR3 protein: CASSGQDRVKAFF

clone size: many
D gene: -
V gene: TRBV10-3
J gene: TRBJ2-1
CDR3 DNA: TGTGCCATCAGTCGGATGGGACTCCCTAATGAGCAGTTCTTC
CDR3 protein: CAISRMGLPNEQFF

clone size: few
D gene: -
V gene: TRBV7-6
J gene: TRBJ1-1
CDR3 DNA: TGTGCCAGCAGCTTAGCGATGGGGGGAGTCACTGAAGCTTTCTTT
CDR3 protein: CASSLAMGGVTEAFF

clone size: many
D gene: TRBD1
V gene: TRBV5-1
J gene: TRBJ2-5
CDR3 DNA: TGCGCCAGCAGCGGCAGGGGGGAGACCCAGTACTTC
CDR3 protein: CASSGRGETQYF

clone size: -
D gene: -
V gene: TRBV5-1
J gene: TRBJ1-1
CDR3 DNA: TGCGCCAGCAGCTTGCAGGGAGGAGGTATGAACACTGAAGCTTTCTTT
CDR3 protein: CASSLQGGGMNTEAFF

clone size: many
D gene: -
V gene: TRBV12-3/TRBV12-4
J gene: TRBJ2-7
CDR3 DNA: TGTGCCAGCAGGACCGTCCTCGGCTCCTACGAGCAGTACTTC
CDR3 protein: CASRTVLGSYEQYF

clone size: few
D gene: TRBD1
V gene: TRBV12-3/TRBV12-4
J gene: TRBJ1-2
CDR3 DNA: TGTGCCAGCAGCGCTAGACAGGGAGCTGGCTACACCTTC
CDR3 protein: CASSARQGAGYTF

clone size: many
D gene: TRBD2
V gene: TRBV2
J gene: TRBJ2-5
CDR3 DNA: TGTGCCAGCAGTCCCCTCAGCGGGGCGTTACAAGAGACCCAGTACTTC
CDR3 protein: CASSPLSGALQETQYF

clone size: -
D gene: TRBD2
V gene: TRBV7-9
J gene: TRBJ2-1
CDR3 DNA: TGTGCCAGCAGCTTAACGGGGGGGCGACAGTTCTTC
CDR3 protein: CASSLTGGRQFF

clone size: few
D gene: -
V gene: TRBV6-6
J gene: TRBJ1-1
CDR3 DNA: TGTGCCAGCAGACCTATGGGAGGGCTCAGGGCTTTCTTT
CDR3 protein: CASRPMGGLRAFF

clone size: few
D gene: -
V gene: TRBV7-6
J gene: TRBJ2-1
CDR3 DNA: TGTGCCAGCAGCTTAGACCTCAACCGGGGTGGGGAGCAGTTCTTC
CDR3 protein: CASSLDLNRGGEQFF

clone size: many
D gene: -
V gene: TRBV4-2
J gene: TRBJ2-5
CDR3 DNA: TGTGCCAGCAGCCAACAGGGGTATGCCCAAGAGACCCAGTACTTC
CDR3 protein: CASSQQGYAQETQYF

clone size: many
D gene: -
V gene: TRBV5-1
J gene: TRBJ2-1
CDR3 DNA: TGCGCCAGCAGCTGGACGGAGGTTAGCTCCTACAATGAGCAGTTCTTC
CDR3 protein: CASSWTEVSSYNEQFF

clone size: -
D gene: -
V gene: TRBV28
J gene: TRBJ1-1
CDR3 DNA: TGTGCCAGCAGTCCCCACCCTCCCGGGCGAAAGACTGAAGCTTTCTTT
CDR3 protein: CASSPHPPGRKTEAFF

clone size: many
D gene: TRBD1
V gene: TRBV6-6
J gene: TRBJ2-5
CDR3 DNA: TGTGCCAGCAGACGACAGGGGGCGCAGGAGACCCAGTACTTC
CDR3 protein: CASRRQGAQETQYF

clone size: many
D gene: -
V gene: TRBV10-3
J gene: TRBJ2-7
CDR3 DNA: TGTGCCATCAGTGAGAAGGCAGATGCCTACGAGCAGTACTTC
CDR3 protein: CAISEKADAYEQYF

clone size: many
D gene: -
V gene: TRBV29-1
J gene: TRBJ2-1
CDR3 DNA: TGCAGCGTTGAAGGGGGGCTAGCGGACTTCTACAATGAGCAGTTCTTC
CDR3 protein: CSVEGGLADFYNEQFF

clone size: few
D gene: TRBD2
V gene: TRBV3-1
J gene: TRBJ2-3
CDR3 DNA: TGTGCCAGCAGCCAAGAGTGGTTAGCGGGGGATGACACAGATACGCAGTATTTT
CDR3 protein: CASSQEWLAGDDTDTQYF

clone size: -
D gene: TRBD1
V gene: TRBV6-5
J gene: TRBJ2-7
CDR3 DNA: TGTGCCAGCAGTTACTCGAATCCGGGACAGGGCTACGAGCAGTACTTC
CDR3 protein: CASSYSNPGQGYEQYF

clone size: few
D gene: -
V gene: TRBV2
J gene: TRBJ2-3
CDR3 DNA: TGTGCCAGCGTCATCGATTCAGATACGCAGTATTTT
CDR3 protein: CASVIDSDTQYF

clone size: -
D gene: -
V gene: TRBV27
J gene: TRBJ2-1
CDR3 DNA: TGTGCCAGCACGCCGCAGGGTGTAAATGAGCAGTTCTTC
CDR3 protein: CASTPQGVNEQFF

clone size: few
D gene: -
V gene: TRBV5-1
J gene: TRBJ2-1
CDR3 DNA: TGCGCCAGCAGCTTGGGACCCCCTCCGAATGAGCAGTTCTTC
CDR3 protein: CASSLGPPPNEQFF

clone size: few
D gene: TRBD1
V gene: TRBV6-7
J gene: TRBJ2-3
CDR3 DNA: TGTGCCAGCAGTTACCCCGGCGGGACAGGGGGTACTCATCGTTTGTATTTT
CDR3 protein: CASSYPGGTGGTHRLYF

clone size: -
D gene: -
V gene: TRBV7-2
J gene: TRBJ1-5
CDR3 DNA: TGTGCCAGCAGCTTAGAGACGGGGCTTCGCAATCAGCCCCAGCATTTT
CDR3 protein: CASSLETGLRNQPQHF

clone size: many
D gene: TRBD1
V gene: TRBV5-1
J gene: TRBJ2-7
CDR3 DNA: TGCGCCAGCAGGAACTCCGGGACAGGGGCCTACGAGCAGTACTTC
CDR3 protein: CASRNSGTGAYEQYF

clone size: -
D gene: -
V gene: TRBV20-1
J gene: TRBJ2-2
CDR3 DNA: TGCAGTGCTAGGGTATCGGGGACCGGGGAGCTGTTTTTT
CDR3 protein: CSARVSGTGELFF

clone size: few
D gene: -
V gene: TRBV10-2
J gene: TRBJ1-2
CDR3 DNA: TGCGCCAGCAGTGAAACCAGGGAAGGGTATGGCTACACCTTC
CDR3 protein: CASSETREGYGYTF

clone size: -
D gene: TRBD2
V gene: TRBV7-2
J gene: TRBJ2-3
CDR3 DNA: TGTGCCAGCAGCATCCGCACTAGCGGGAGGGATCCAGATACGCAGTATTTT
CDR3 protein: CASSIRTSGRDPDTQYF

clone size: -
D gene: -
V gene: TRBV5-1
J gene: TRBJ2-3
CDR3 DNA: TGCGCCAGCGAATACGGGGGCAGTGCTAGCACAGATACGCAGTATTTT
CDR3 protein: CASEYGGSASTDTQYF